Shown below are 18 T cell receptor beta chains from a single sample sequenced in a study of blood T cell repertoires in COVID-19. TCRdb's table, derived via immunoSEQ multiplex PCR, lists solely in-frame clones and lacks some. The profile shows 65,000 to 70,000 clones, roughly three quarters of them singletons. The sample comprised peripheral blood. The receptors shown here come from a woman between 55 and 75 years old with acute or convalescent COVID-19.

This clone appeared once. The CDR3 nucleotides are TGCAGTGCTAGTACTAGCAGGGAGGGCGGTGAAAAACTGTTTTTT. Its protein product is CSASTSREGGEKLFF. V gene TRBV20-1 combines with J gene TRBJ1-4, with D maybe TRBD1 (5 bases). The CDR3 is 15 residues long. The V and J ends lost 3 bases and 7 bases respectively, with 18 bases between them. CDR1 is DFQATT, CDR2 SNEGSKA, per germline (reference sequence).

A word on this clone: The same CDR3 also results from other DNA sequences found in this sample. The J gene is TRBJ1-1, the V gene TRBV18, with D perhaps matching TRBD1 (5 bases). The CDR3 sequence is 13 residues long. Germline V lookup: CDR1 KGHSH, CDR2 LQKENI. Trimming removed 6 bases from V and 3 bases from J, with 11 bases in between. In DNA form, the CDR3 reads TGTGCCAGCTCGCAGGGAAGGGACACTGAAGCTTTCTTT. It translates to CASSQGRDTEAFF.

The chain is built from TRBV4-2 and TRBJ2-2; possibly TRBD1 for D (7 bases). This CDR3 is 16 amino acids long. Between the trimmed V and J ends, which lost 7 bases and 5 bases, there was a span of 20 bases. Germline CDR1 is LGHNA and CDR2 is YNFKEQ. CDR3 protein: CASTLGGGGNTGELFF. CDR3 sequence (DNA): TGTGCCAGCACCTTGGGTGGAGGGGGCAATACCGGGGAGCTGTTTTTT.

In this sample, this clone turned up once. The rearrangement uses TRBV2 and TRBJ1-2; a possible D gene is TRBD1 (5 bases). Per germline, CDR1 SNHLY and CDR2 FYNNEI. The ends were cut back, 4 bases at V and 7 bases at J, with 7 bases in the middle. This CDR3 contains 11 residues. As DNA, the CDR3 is TGTGCCAGCAGTGTCAGGGCTGGCTACACCTTC. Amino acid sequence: CASSVRAGYTF.

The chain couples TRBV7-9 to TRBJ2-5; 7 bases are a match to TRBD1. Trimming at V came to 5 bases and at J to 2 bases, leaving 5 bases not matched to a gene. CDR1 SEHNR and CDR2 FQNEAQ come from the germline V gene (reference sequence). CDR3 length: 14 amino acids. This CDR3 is CASSRLGQQETQYF. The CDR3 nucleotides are TGTGCCAGCAGCCGCCTGGGACAGCAAGAGACCCAGTACTTC.

The DNA for the CDR3 is TGTGCCAGCAGTTACCTTGGGGGGAGCTCTGGAAACACCATATATTTT. Translated, it gives CASSYLGGSSGNTIYF. This chain links TRBV28 with TRBJ1-3; TRBD1 is a possible D gene (5 bases). V was cut by 4 bases and J by 0 bases, with 13 bases left in between. The CDR3 is 16 amino acids. Looked up from germline, CDR1 is MDHEN and CDR2 is SYDVKM.

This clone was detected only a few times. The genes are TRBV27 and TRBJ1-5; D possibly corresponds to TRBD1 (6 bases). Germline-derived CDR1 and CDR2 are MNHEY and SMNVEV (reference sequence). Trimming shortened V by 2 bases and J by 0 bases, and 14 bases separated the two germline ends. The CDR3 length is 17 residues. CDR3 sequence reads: CASSLRGGLYSNQPQHF. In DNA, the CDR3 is TGTGCCAGCAGTTTACGGGGGGGCCTTTATAGCAATCAGCCCCAGCATTTT.

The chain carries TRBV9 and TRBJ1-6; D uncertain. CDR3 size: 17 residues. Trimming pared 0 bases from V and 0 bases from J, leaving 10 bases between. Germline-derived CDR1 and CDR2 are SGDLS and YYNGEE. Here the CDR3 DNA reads TGTGCCAGCAGCGTAGACCCCCTTAGCTCCTATAATTCACCCCTCCACTTT. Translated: CASSVDPLSSYNSPLHF.

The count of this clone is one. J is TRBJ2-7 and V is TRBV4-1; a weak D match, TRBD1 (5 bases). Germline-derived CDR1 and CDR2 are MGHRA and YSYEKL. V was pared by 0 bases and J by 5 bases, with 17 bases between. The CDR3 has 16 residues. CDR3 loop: CASSQEGRAARDEQYF. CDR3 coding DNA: TGCGCCAGCAGCCAAGAAGGCAGGGCGGCTAGGGACGAGCAGTACTTC.

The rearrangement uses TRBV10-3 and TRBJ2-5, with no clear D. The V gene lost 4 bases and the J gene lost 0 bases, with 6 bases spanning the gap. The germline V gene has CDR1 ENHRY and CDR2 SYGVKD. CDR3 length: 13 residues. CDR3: CAISGRNQETQYF. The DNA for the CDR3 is TGTGCCATCAGTGGGCGGAACCAAGAGACCCAGTACTTC.

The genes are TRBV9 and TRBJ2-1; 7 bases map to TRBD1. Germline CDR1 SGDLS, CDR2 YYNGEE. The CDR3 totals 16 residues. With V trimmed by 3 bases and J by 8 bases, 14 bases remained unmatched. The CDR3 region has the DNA TGTGCCAGCAGCGGAACCCTACAGGGGTTAAGCGATGAGCAGTTCTTC. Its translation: CASSGTLQGLSDEQFF.

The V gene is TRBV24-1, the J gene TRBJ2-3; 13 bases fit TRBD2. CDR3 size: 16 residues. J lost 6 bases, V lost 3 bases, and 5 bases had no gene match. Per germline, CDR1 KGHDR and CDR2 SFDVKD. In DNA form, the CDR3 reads TGTGCCACCAGTGATCCGACTAGCGGGGGGTTGGATACGCAGTATTTT. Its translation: CATSDPTSGGLDTQYF.

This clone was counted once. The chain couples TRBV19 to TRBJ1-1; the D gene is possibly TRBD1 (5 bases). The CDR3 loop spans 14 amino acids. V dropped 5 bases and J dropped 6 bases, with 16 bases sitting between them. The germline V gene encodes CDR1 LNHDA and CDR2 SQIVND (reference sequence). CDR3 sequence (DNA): TGTGCCAGTAGTGGGGGACTACCAAATCCTGAAGCTTTCTTT. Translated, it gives CASSGGLPNPEAFF.

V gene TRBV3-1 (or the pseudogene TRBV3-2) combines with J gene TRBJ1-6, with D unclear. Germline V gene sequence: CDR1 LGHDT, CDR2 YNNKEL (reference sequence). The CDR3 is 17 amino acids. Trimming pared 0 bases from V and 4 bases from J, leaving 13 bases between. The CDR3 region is CASSQDVAGRYNSPLHF. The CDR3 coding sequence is TGTGCCAGCAGCCAAGATGTGGCAGGTCGATATAATTCACCCCTCCACTTT.

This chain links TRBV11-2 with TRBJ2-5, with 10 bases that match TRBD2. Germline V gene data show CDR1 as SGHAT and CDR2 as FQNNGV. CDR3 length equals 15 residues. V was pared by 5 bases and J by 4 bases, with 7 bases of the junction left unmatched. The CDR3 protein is CASSAGAGGVETQYF. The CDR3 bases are TGTGCCAGCAGCGCCGGAGCGGGGGGGGTAGAGACCCAGTACTTC. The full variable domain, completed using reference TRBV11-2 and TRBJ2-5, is EAGVAQSPRYKIIEKRQSVAFWCNPISGHATLYWYQQILGQGPKLLIQFQNNGVVDDSQLPKDRFSAERLKGVDSTLKIQPAKLEDSAVYLCASSAGAGGVETQYFGPGTRLLVL.

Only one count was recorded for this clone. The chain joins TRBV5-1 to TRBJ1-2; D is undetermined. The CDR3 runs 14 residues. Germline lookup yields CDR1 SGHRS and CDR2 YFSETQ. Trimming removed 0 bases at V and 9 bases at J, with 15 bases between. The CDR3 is CASSLEGASGSYTF. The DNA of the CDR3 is TGCGCCAGCAGCTTGGAAGGAGCCTCGGGGAGCTACACCTTC.

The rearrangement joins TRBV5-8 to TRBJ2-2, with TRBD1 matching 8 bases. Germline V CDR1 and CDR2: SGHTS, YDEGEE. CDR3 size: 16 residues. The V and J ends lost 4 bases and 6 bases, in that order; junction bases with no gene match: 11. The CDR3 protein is CASSRWTGNLAGELFF. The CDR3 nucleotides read TGTGCCAGCAGCAGATGGACAGGGAATTTGGCCGGGGAGCTGTTTTTT.

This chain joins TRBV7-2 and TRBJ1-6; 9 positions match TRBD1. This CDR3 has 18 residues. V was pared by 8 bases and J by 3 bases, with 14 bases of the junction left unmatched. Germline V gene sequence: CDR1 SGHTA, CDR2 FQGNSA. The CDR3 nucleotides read TGTGCCAGCGAAACCGGGACAGGGACCGGGTTCTATAATTCACCCCTCCACTTT. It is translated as CASETGTGTGFYNSPLHF.